This T cell receptor beta chain was captured in a study of blood T cell repertoires in COVID-19. Across the whole study: The origin of the acute and convalescent COVID-19 samples was the United States, Italy and Spain.

This study enrolled people aged about 18 to 100 from about 24 US geographic areas. Among Cohort 3 donors, those recovered had two negative PCRs, clearance, or symptom resolution. The authors' processing: By means of reference gene primer amplification, nucleated cell counts were estimated. The assay was immunoSEQ multiplex PCR, and TCRdb's table has in-frame clones only and misses some. Clone size and V and J calls were adopted from that table, with D and trimming inferred from the DNA. The data contain about 190,000 clones, 84% of them singletons. CDR1 is LNHDA, CDR2 SQIVND, per germline (reference sequence). The ends were cut back, 0 bases at V and 2 bases at J, with 5 bases in the middle. The CDR3 totals 14 residues.

This clonotype was sampled from a woman aged 25 to 39 who had recovered from COVID-19. The chain carries TRBV19 and TRBJ1-5; maybe TRBD1 (5 bases). Sequenced: PBMCs or T cells enriched from blood (not recorded which). The CDR3 is CASSIDRGNQPQHF. The CDR3 coding sequence is TGTGCCAGTAGTATAGACAGGGGCAATCAGCCCCAGCATTTT. The complete variable domain, with remaining parts taken from reference TRBV19 and TRBJ1-5, reads DGGITQSPKYLFRKEGQNVTLSCEQNLNHDAMYWYRQDPGQGLRLIYYSQIVNDFQKGDIAEGYSVSREKKESFPLTVTSAQKNPTAFYLCASSIDRGNQPQHFGDGTRLSIL.